The 9 T cell receptor beta chains listed next were all sequenced from one sample in a study of blood T cell repertoires in COVID-19. The method was immunoSEQ multiplex PCR; TCRdb's version includes in-frame clones alone and lacks a portion of them. Of roughly 500,000 clones listed, 89% are singletons. Sequencing was performed on peripheral blood. The receptors originated from a man aged 18 to 35 with COVID-19, enrolled during active disease.

The chain recombines TRBV19 with TRBJ2-7; possible D gene TRBD1, 7 bases. The CDR3 extends over 15 amino acids. Germline V gene lookup returns CDR1 LNHDA and CDR2 SQIVND (reference sequence). Trimming removed 3 bases from V and 2 bases from J, with 14 bases in between. In nucleotides, the CDR3 is TGTGCCAGTAGTATCAGGGGGGCTTCACCCTACGAGCAGTACTTC. This sequence encodes CASSIRGASPYEQYF.

The genes are TRBV11-2 and TRBJ1-2; D remains ambiguous. Per the germline V gene, CDR1 is SGHAT and CDR2 is FQNNGV. This CDR3 comprises 15 residues. The germline V and J ends were trimmed by 1 base and 1 base, with 10 bases remaining between them. The CDR3: CASSLVYRDNYGYTF. The CDR3 DNA reads as TGTGCCAGCAGCTTAGTCTATCGAGATAACTATGGCTACACCTTC.

The genes are TRBV20-1 and TRBJ2-3; 10 bases align to TRBD2. The CDR3 extends over 14 amino acids. Per germline, CDR1 DFQATT and CDR2 SNEGSKA (reference sequence). V shed 3 bases and J 2 bases; nucleotides not matched to a gene: 2. The CDR3 spells CSASSGGYTDTQYF. For the CDR3, the DNA is TGCAGTGCTAGTAGCGGGGGGTACACAGATACGCAGTATTTT.

The CDR3: CASGISMRSEQYF. Here the CDR3 DNA reads TGTGCCAGCGGAATCTCTATGAGGAGTGAGCAGTACTTC. The genes are TRBV27 and TRBJ2-7, with no clear D. The V gene's germline CDR1 is MNHEY and CDR2 SMNVEV (reference sequence). The CDR3 covers 13 residues. V lost 8 bases, J lost 7 bases, and 18 bases lay in between.

The V call is TRBV7-6, the J call TRBJ2-7; 7 bases align to TRBD2. The CDR3 loop spans 13 amino acids. The germline V gene encodes CDR1 SGHVS and CDR2 FNYEAQ. J was trimmed by 3 bases and V by 4 bases; bases with no gene match: 3. The CDR3 DNA sequence: TGTGCCAGCAGCTACGGGGAGGGCTACGAGCAGTACTTC. Amino acid sequence: CASSYGEGYEQYF.

The chain recombines TRBV2 with TRBJ1-6; D is perhaps TRBD1 (5 bases). Looked up from germline, CDR1 is SNHLY and CDR2 is FYNNEI. Trimming took off 5 bases at V and 0 bases at J, with 11 bases between the two ends. The CDR3 spans 16 residues. CDR3 protein: CASSLGGSSYNSPLHF. In nucleotides, the CDR3 is TGTGCCAGCAGTCTTGGGGGGAGCTCCTATAATTCACCCCTCCACTTT.

The chain has TRBV2 and TRBJ2-1; TRBD2 aligns across 7 bases. Germline V gene data show CDR1 as SNHLY and CDR2 as FYNNEI. CDR3 length: 13 residues. The junction had 6 bases not matched to a gene; V was cut back by 4 bases and J by 9 bases. The CDR3 DNA follows: TGTGCCAGCAGTGTGCGGGGGATCGGTGAGCAGTTCTTC. It yields the protein CASSVRGIGEQFF.

The rearrangement uses TRBV7-9 and TRBJ1-1; no clear D gene. Trimming removed 5 bases from V and 2 bases from J, with 12 bases in between. The CDR3 spans 14 residues. CDR1 is SEHNR and CDR2 is FQNEAQ in the germline V gene (reference sequence). In DNA form, the CDR3 reads TGTGCCAGCAGCCCCTTGAGTACTAACACTGAAGCTTTCTTT. Amino acids: CASSPLSTNTEAFF.

With respect to this clone: Other DNA sequences in this sample translate to the same CDR3. The chain uses TRBV2 and TRBJ1-2, with D hard to call. The germline CDR1 and CDR2 sequences are SNHLY and FYNNEI. V shed 3 bases and J shed 4 bases, with 6 bases lying between them. This CDR3 region has 12 residues. In nucleotides, the CDR3 is TGTGCCAGCAGTGAGGCAGGCTATGGCTACACCTTC. Its protein product is CASSEAGYGYTF.